The 27 T cell receptor beta chains below were found in one sample sequenced in a study of vaccination and CD4 T cells after COVID-19. These receptors lack a known antigen. Treatment here: 10-day PBMC culture with coronavirus spike peptide pools or control peptides (ViraFEST assay). Sequenced with the Oncomine TCR Beta short-read assay was DNA taken from cultured CD4+ T cells. TCRdb fed the PCR reads into MiXCR, producing one record per CDR3 protein. The sample records roughly 22,000 distinct CDR3 sequences, around 62% being singletons. The sequencing sample was made of CD4+ T cells from blood, cultured in vitro. Every receptor here comes from a human donor who had recovered from COVID-19.

The chain has TRBV28 and TRBJ1-2; D remains unclear. Germline V CDR1 and CDR2: MDHEN, SYDVKM. V was pared by 4 bases and J by 8 bases, with 11 bases between. The CDR3 has 12 amino acids. In DNA form, the CDR3 reads TGTGCCAGCAGTTATATGGCCGGAGGCTACACCTTC. It translates to CASSYMAGGYTF.

The V and J genes are TRBV2 and TRBJ1-1; the D gene is possibly TRBD1 (5 bases). CDR3 length: 14 residues. Trimming stripped 6 bases from V and 1 base from J, with 12 bases between. Germline assignment: CDR1 SNHLY and CDR2 FYNNEI. As DNA, the CDR3 is TGTGCCAGCAGAGGGGCAAATAGGAACACTGAAGCTTTCTTT. Protein product: CASRGANRNTEAFF.

The chain employs TRBV24-1 and TRBJ1-6, with a tentative D call TRBD1 (6 bases). With 9 bases removed from V and 8 bases from J, the gap between germline ends came to 13 bases. The CDR3 extends over 13 amino acids. Germline V CDR1 and CDR2: KGHDR, SFDVKD. CDR3 residues: CATQGGYHSPLHF. The CDR3 DNA reads TGTGCCACCCAAGGGGGGTATCATTCACCCCTCCACTTT.

This clonotype has just a few counts. The rearrangement uses TRBV6-1 and TRBJ2-5; 10 nucleotides agree with TRBD2. This CDR3 region has 16 residues. The V segment lost 7 bases and the J segment 4 bases; nucleotides outside the gene matches: 12. Germline-derived CDR1 and CDR2 are MNHNS and SASEGT. As DNA, the CDR3 is TGTGCCAGCACCAAAACCGGGACTAGCGCCCGAGAGACCCAGTACTTC. It yields the protein CASTKTGTSARETQYF.

This chain uses TRBV6-5 with TRBJ2-5, with TRBD1 matching 10 bases. Losses at the gene ends were 0 bases for V and 5 bases for J; bases not matched to a gene: 6. Germline-derived CDR1 and CDR2 are MNHEY and SVGAGI. The CDR3 has 16 amino acids. DNA of the CDR3: TGTGCCAGCAGTTACTCTCGGGACAGGGGTCCGGAGACCCAGTACTTC. Encoded protein: CASSYSRDRGPETQYF.

This clonotype has just a few counts. V gene TRBV6-5 combines with J gene TRBJ2-7; 7 nucleotides match TRBD1. Germline-derived CDR1 and CDR2 are MNHEY and SVGAGI. After removal of 3 bases from V and 6 bases from J, the junction contained 8 bases not matched to a gene. This CDR3 is 14 amino acids long. The CDR3 region has the DNA TGTGCCAGCAGTTATCGGGCAGGGGGTCGCGAGCAGTACTTC. Protein: CASSYRAGGREQYF.

This clonotype appeared a few times. V usage is TRBV6-5 and J usage is TRBJ1-2; 11 nucleotides align to TRBD1. Germline CDR1 is MNHEY and CDR2 is SVGAGI. V lost 4 bases to trimming and J lost 8 bases; unmatched junction nucleotides: 9. The CDR3 has 15 amino acids. CDR3 residues: CASSSTGQGARGYTF. CDR3 DNA sequence: TGTGCCAGCAGTTCGACAGGACAGGGGGCGCGAGGCTACACCTTC.

V and J are TRBV20-1 and TRBJ1-1; no firm D call. From germline, CDR1 is DFQATT and CDR2 SNEGSKA (reference sequence). Trimming removed 3 bases from V and 4 bases from J, with 18 bases in between. CDR3 length equals 15 residues. CDR3 amino acids: CSARAEGATGTEAFF. The CDR3 DNA follows: TGCAGTGCTAGGGCGGAGGGTGCAACGGGCACTGAAGCTTTCTTT.

This clonotype was seen a few times. V and J are TRBV7-2 and TRBJ1-5, with D possibly TRBD1 on 5 matching bases. This CDR3 is 15 amino acids long. Germline V gene data show CDR1 as SGHTA and CDR2 as FQGNSA. V dropped 4 bases and J dropped 0 bases, with 10 bases sitting between them. For the CDR3, the DNA is TGTGCCAGCAGCTGGGGGTTATATAGCAATCAGCCCCAGCATTTT. Translated, it gives CASSWGLYSNQPQHF.

Comment on this clonotype: A read error may produce the germline difference seen at one junction end. The rearrangement joins TRBV20-1 to TRBJ2-4; 7 bases agree with TRBD1. Germline loops: CDR1 DFQATT, CDR2 SNEGSKA (reference sequence). There are 15 residues in the CDR3. Here the CDR3 reads CSARVTPGQSAPIDF. Written as DNA, the CDR3 is TGCAGTGCTAGAGTAACTCCGGGACAGAGTGCCCCCATAGACTTC.

The chain links TRBV7-6 to TRBJ2-7; the match to TRBD2 covers 8 bases. The J call may be mistaken, given a closer DNA end match to TRBJ2-1. The CDR3 totals 17 residues. Germline CDR1 reads SGHVS; CDR2 reads FNYEAQ. The CDR3 bases are TGTGCCAGCAGCTTTTTGACGGGAGGGTCAGTTGGGAATGAGCAGTTCTTC. It encodes CASSFLTGGSVGNEQFF.

This clonotype has just a few counts. The genes are TRBV19 and TRBJ2-3; 13 nucleotides agree with TRBD2. CDR1 LNHDA and CDR2 SQIVND come from the germline V gene (reference sequence). The V segment lost 5 bases and the J segment 5 bases; nucleotides outside the gene matches: 4. The CDR3 loop spans 15 amino acids. CDR3 sequence: CASSRTSGSLDTQYF. The CDR3 DNA reads as TGTGCCAGTAGTCGGACTAGCGGGAGTCTAGATACGCAGTATTTT.

V is TRBV6-2 or TRBV6-3 and J is TRBJ1-5; D call uncertain. This CDR3 is 13 amino acids long. Germline loops: CDR1 MNHEY, CDR2 SVGEGT. The germline V and J ends were trimmed by 2 bases and 7 bases, with 9 bases remaining between them. CDR3 in amino acids: CASSYDAIQPQHF. CDR3 DNA sequence: TGTGCCAGCAGTTACGATGCGATCCAGCCCCAGCATTTT.

The chain links TRBV7-2 to TRBJ1-6; TRBD1 agrees at 7 bases. Looked up from germline, CDR1 is SGHTA and CDR2 is FQGNSA. V lost 4 bases, J lost 9 bases, and 6 bases stayed unmatched. This CDR3 is built from 14 residues. The CDR3 region has the DNA TGTGCCAGCAGCTCCCAGACAGGGCTTTCACCCCTCCACTTT. Encoded protein: CASSSQTGLSPLHF.

This chain connects TRBV20-1 to TRBJ2-7; 11 bases are shared with TRBD2. This CDR3 contains 15 residues. J lost 0 bases, V lost 6 bases, and 7 bases had no gene match. Germline CDR1 reads DFQATT; CDR2 reads SNEGSKA (reference sequence). The CDR3 bases are TGCAGTGCCCCCGGGACTAGCGGAACCTCCTACGAGCAGTACTTC. It translates to CSAPGTSGTSYEQYF.

The chain uses TRBV27 and TRBJ2-5; TRBD1 agrees at 8 bases. This CDR3 spans 14 amino acids. Germline V gives CDR1 MNHEY, CDR2 SMNVEV (reference sequence). J was trimmed by 0 bases and V by 6 bases; bases with no gene match: 3. As DNA, the CDR3 is TGTGCCAGCAGCGACAGGGGCCACCAAGAGACCCAGTACTTC. This sequence encodes CASSDRGHQETQYF.

This clonotype appeared a few times. V is TRBV20-1 and J is TRBJ1-1; D unresolved. There are 15 residues in the CDR3. V lost 3 bases and J 2 bases, leaving 16 bases between the germline ends. The germline gives CDR1 DFQATT, CDR2 SNEGSKA (reference sequence). The CDR3 region is CSARDFWTLNTEAFF. Here the CDR3 DNA reads TGCAGTGCTAGGGATTTCTGGACTCTCAACACTGAAGCTTTCTTT.

The chain couples TRBV20-1 to TRBJ2-5; 13 bases map to TRBD2. V trimming: 5 bases; J trimming: 5 bases; junction bases outside the gene matches: 5. The CDR3 extends over 14 amino acids. Germline V gene data show CDR1 as DFQATT and CDR2 as SNEGSKA (reference sequence). The CDR3 DNA follows: TGCAGTGCTCGAGGACTAGCGGGAGTTGAGACCCAGTACTTC. Amino acid sequence: CSARGLAGVETQYF.

The rearrangement joins TRBV7-9 to TRBJ1-2; TRBD1 might be the D (5 bases). Trimming removed 4 bases from V and 6 bases from J, with 18 bases in between. The CDR3 length is 15 residues. Per the germline V gene, CDR1 is SEHNR and CDR2 is FQNEAQ (reference sequence). In nucleotides, the CDR3 is TGTGCCAGCAGCTCCGGCCAGACATTAGGGGATGGCTACACCTTC. This codes for CASSSGQTLGDGYTF.

The chain carries TRBV12-3 or TRBV12-4 and TRBJ1-5; no clear D gene. This CDR3 spans 13 amino acids. V gave up 0 bases and J gave up 9 bases, with 9 bases separating them. For the CDR3, the DNA is TGTGCCAGCAGTTTAGCGCCTATCACGCCCCAGCATTTT. As protein: CASSLAPITPQHF.

This chain links TRBV10-3 with TRBJ1-5; TRBD1 matches at 8 bases. The V segment lost 4 bases and the J segment 5 bases; nucleotides outside the gene matches: 4. The CDR3 consists of 14 residues. Per germline, CDR1 ENHRY and CDR2 SYGVKD. The CDR3 is CAISAGGFDQPQHF. CDR3 bases: TGTGCCATCAGTGCAGGGGGCTTTGATCAGCCCCAGCATTTT.

This chain joins TRBV29-1 and TRBJ1-4; 7 positions match TRBD1. CDR3 size: 11 residues. Germline values: CDR1 SQVTM, CDR2 ANQGSEA. The CDR3 protein is CSGIRDSKLFF. In DNA, the CDR3 is TGCAGTGGTATTAGGGACAGTAAACTGTTTTTT.

On this clonotype: At one end the junction does not follow the germline gene, possibly because of a read error. The genes are TRBV7-9 and TRBJ2-7, with 8 bases that match TRBD2. The length of the CDR3 is 15 residues. CDR1 and CDR2 (germline): SEHNR, FQNEAQ (reference sequence). CDR3 sequence: CASSQEASGRYEQYF. In nucleotides, the CDR3 is TGCGCCAGCAGCCAAGAGGCTAGCGGGCGCTACGAGCAGTACTTC. Using reference TRBV7-9 and TRBJ2-7 for the parts outside the CDR3, the full variable domain is DTGVSQNPRHKITKRGQNVTFRCDPISEHNRLYWYRQTLGQGPEFLTYFQNEAQLEKSRLLSDRFSAERPKGSFSTLEIQRTEQGDSAMYLCASSQEASGRYEQYFGPGTRLTVT.

The chain couples TRBV11-3 to TRBJ2-5; 10 nucleotides match TRBD2. V was pared by 4 bases and J by 3 bases, with 11 bases of the junction left unmatched. The CDR3 runs 17 residues. The germline gives CDR1 SGHNT, CDR2 YENEEA. The CDR3 protein is CASSSPPLAGEEETQYF. In DNA form, the CDR3 reads TGTGCCAGCAGCTCCCCACCTCTAGCGGGAGAGGAAGAGACCCAGTACTTC.

This chain joins TRBV6-1 and TRBJ2-5; 12 nucleotides line up with TRBD1. The V segment lost 7 bases and the J segment 10 bases; nucleotides outside the gene matches: 10. The CDR3 loop spans 14 amino acids. Germline V lookup: CDR1 MNHNS, CDR2 SASEGT. The CDR3 is CASTLRDRGPSQYF. The DNA of the CDR3 is TGTGCCAGCACCCTCCGGGACAGGGGGCCGAGCCAGTACTTC.

The rearrangement joins TRBV5-4 to TRBJ2-5; D might be TRBD2 (6 bases). CDR1 SGHNT and CDR2 YYREEE come from the germline V gene (reference sequence). The CDR3 is made up of 15 amino acids. Trimming pared 0 bases from V and 2 bases from J, leaving 11 bases between. The CDR3 nucleotides are TGTGCCAGCAGCTTGGTGATAGCGGAACAAGAGACCCAGTACTTC. Protein: CASSLVIAEQETQYF.

The chain recombines TRBV7-8 with TRBJ2-3, with TRBD1 identical over 10 bases. Germline V lookup: CDR1 SGHVS, CDR2 FQNEAQ. The CDR3 runs to 15 residues. The V and J ends lost 5 bases and 3 bases, in that order; junction bases with no gene match: 5. CDR3 sequence reads: CASSRQGALTDTQYF. DNA of the CDR3: TGTGCCAGCAGCAGACAGGGGGCATTGACAGATACGCAGTATTTT.